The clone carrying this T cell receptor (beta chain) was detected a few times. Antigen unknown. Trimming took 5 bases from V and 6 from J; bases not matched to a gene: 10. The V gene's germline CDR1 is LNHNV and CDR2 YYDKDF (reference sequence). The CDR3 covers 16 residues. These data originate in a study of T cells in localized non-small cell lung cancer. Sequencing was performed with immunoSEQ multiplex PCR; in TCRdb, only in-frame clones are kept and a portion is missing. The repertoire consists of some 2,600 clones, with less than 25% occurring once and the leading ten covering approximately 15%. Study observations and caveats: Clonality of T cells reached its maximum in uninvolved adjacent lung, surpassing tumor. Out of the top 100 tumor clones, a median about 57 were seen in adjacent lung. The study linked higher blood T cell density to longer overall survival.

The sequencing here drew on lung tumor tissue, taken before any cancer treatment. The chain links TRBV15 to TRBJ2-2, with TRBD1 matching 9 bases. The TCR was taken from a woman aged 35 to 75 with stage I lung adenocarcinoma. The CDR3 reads CATSGDRDRVAGELFF. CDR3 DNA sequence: TGTGCCACCAGCGGGGATCGGGACAGGGTCGCCGGGGAGCTGTTTTTT. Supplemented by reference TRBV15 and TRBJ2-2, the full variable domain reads DAMVIQNPRYQVTQFGKPVTLSCSQTLNHNVMYWYQQKSSQAPKLLFHYYDKDFNNEADTPDNFQSRRPNTSFCFLDIRSPGLGDTAMYLCATSGDRDRVAGELFFGEGSRLTVL.